What follows are 25 T cell receptor beta chains derived from one specimen sequenced in a study of T cell responses to AZD1222 COVID-19 vaccine. Some clones are missing from TCRdb's copy, which holds only in-frame ones; the method was immunoSEQ multiplex PCR. The table shows about 180,000 clones, with about nine tenths occurring only once. This sample comprised peripheral blood, obtained 28 days after the second AZD1222 dose. The source is an adult who received the AZD1222 COVID-19 vaccine.

The CDR3 DNA follows: TGCGCCAGCAGCTTGGTTGCAGGGGCGAACACTGAAGCTTTCTTT. Translation gives CASSLVAGANTEAFF. The rearrangement uses TRBV5-1 and TRBJ1-1; the D gene is possibly TRBD1 (6 bases). CDR3 length equals 15 residues. V lost 0 bases to trimming and J lost 1 base, with 10 bases between them. Germline V CDR1 and CDR2: SGHRS, YFSETQ.

There are a few counts of this clone. This sequence joins TRBV6-5 and TRBJ2-1; 10 bases align to TRBD2. CDR1 MNHEY and CDR2 SVGAGI come from the germline V gene. The CDR3 has 15 amino acids. V was clipped by 4 bases and J by 7 bases; unmatched bases: 7. CDR3 protein: CASSSPSGGVNEQFF. The CDR3 region has the DNA TGTGCCAGCAGTTCCCCCAGCGGGGGGGTTAATGAGCAGTTCTTC.

This chain connects TRBV27 to TRBJ2-7; D gene ambiguous. V dropped 5 bases and J dropped 3 bases, with 14 bases sitting between them. Germline V lookup: CDR1 MNHEY, CDR2 SMNVEV (reference sequence). This CDR3 region has 14 residues. DNA of the CDR3: TGTGCCAGCAGTCCCCGACGGAACATCTACGAGCAGTACTTC. Protein: CASSPRRNIYEQYF.

The V gene is TRBV5-5, the J gene TRBJ2-1, with D maybe TRBD2 (5 bases). The germline V and J ends were trimmed by 2 bases and 0 bases, with 12 bases remaining between them. The length of the CDR3 is 16 residues. The germline V gene has CDR1 SGHKS and CDR2 YYEKEE (reference sequence). The CDR3 spells CASSFRAESSYNEQFF. CDR3 in DNA: TGTGCCAGCAGCTTTCGAGCGGAGAGCTCCTACAATGAGCAGTTCTTC.

The CDR3 coding sequence is TGCAGCGCTGAGGATTGGGACAAGGGTGAAAAACTGTTTTTT. Amino acid sequence: CSAEDWDKGEKLFF. The chain recombines TRBV29-1 with TRBJ1-4, with D possibly TRBD1 on 6 matching bases. Germline-derived CDR1 and CDR2 are SQVTM and ANQGSEA. The V gene lost 7 bases and the J gene lost 7 bases, with 19 bases spanning the gap. The CDR3 contains 14 residues.

The chain has TRBV18 and TRBJ2-1, with TRBD2 matching 15 bases. CDR1 and CDR2 from the germline V gene are KGHSH and LQKENI. The V and J ends lost 4 bases and 8 bases, in that order; junction bases with no gene match: 9. The CDR3 totals 17 residues. The CDR3 sequence is CASSLRTSGRALDEQFF. The CDR3 DNA sequence: TGTGCCAGCTCACTTCGGACTAGCGGGAGGGCCTTAGATGAGCAGTTCTTC.

This chain uses TRBV3-1 (or the pseudogene TRBV3-2) with TRBJ1-2; D might be TRBD1 (5 bases). Germline CDR1 LGHDT, CDR2 YNNKEL (reference sequence). The CDR3 consists of 12 residues. V was shortened by 4 bases and J by 5 bases, with 8 bases between the two germline ends. The CDR3 region is CASSRRTYGYTF. CDR3 in DNA: TGTGCCAGCAGCCGGAGGACATATGGCTACACCTTC.

The V call is TRBV18, the J call TRBJ1-1; unclear D gene. The CDR3 has 14 residues. V was cut by 4 bases and J by 1 base, with 10 bases left in between. Per germline, CDR1 KGHSH and CDR2 LQKENI. CDR3 coding DNA: TGTGCCAGCTCACATCGGACGGAGAACACTGAAGCTTTCTTT. This translates into CASSHRTENTEAFF.

The V call is TRBV28, the J call TRBJ2-7; no clear D. This CDR3 has 13 amino acids. Trimming shortened V by 11 bases and J by 5 bases, and 19 bases separated the two germline ends. Germline V gene sequence: CDR1 MDHEN, CDR2 SYDVKM. CDR3 protein: CASFPRQVHEQYF. DNA of the CDR3: TGTGCCTCGTTCCCTAGGCAAGTCCACGAGCAGTACTTC.

The chain recombines TRBV9 with TRBJ1-1, with TRBD1 as a possible D gene (5 bases). The V gene lost 3 bases and the J gene lost 1 base, with 22 bases spanning the gap. The germline CDR1 and CDR2 sequences are SGDLS and YYNGEE. The CDR3 sequence is 18 residues long. The CDR3 reads CASSAPESFSTGNTEAFF. The CDR3 DNA sequence: TGTGCCAGCAGCGCCCCGGAGAGTTTTTCCACAGGGAACACTGAAGCTTTCTTT.

CDR3 nucleotides: TGTGCCAGCAGCATCCGACTAGCCTCAGACACCGGGGAGCTGTTTTTT. It yields the protein CASSIRLASDTGELFF. This sequence joins TRBV7-2 and TRBJ2-2; TRBD2 matches 7 bases. Germline CDR1 and CDR2: SGHTA and FQGNSA. The CDR3 is 16 amino acids. V dropped 5 bases and J dropped 3; count of bases not matched to a gene: 9.

The chain uses TRBV19 and TRBJ2-1, with 16 bases that match TRBD2. The CDR3 length is 20 residues. V shed 6 bases, J shed 0 bases, and the junction held 11 bases outside the gene matches. Germline CDR1 and CDR2: LNHDA and SQIVND (reference sequence). The CDR3 here is CASRPGLAGGRSSSYNEQFF. CDR3 DNA sequence: TGTGCCAGTAGACCGGGACTAGCGGGAGGGAGGTCCTCCTCCTACAATGAGCAGTTCTTC.

This clone was recorded once. The chain joins TRBV5-5 to TRBJ1-3; 8 bases match TRBD1. Germline CDR1 reads SGHKS; CDR2 reads YYEKEE (reference sequence). Trimming cost V 3 bases and J 5 bases; bases outside gene matches: 4. The CDR3 totals 14 residues. CDR3 residues: CASSSDRARNTIYF. In nucleotides, the CDR3 is TGTGCCAGCAGCTCGGACAGGGCGAGAAACACCATATATTTT.

V is TRBV10-3 and J is TRBJ2-1, with D tentatively TRBD1 or TRBD2 (5 bases each). Trimming took off 2 bases at V and 0 bases at J, with 17 bases between the two ends. This CDR3 comprises 18 residues. Germline V CDR1 and CDR2: ENHRY, SYGVKD. The CDR3 spells CAISEKGLLATSYNEQFF. DNA for the CDR3: TGTGCCATCAGTGAGAAGGGGCTATTAGCGACCTCCTACAATGAGCAGTTCTTC.

Judged by abundance, this clone is medium-sized. The chain links TRBV28 to TRBJ2-1; D is possibly TRBD2 (5 bases). The length of the CDR3 is 14 residues. Deletions cut 4 bases from V and 6 bases from J, with 13 bases between. Germline CDR1 MDHEN, CDR2 SYDVKM. The CDR3 here is CASSSDGISNEQFF. DNA of the CDR3: TGTGCCAGCAGTTCCGACGGGATCAGCAATGAGCAGTTCTTC.

This chain connects TRBV25-1 to TRBJ2-3, with 7 bases fitting TRBD1. Unmatched junction bases numbered 9, after V lost 2 bases and J lost 1 base. This CDR3 has 17 amino acids. Germline V gene sequence: CDR1 MGHDK, CDR2 SYGVNS. CDR3 in amino acids: CASSEGTALKRTDTQYF. The CDR3 nucleotides are TGTGCCAGCAGTGAAGGGACAGCCCTCAAACGCACAGATACGCAGTATTTT. Drawing the rest from reference TRBV25-1 and TRBJ2-3, the complete variable domain is EADIYQTPRYLVIGTGKKITLECSQTMGHDKMYWYQQDPGMELHLIHYSYGVNSTEKGDLSSESTVSRIRTEHFPLTLESARPSHTSQYLCASSEGTALKRTDTQYFGPGTRLTVL.

This sequence joins TRBV6-5 and TRBJ2-5; TRBD1 aligns across 9 bases. CDR1 MNHEY and CDR2 SVGAGI come from the germline V gene. The ends lost 5 bases at V and 7 bases at J; junction bases unmatched: 8. The CDR3 runs to 14 residues. The CDR3 DNA is TGTGCCAGCAGTCCCGGGACAGGGTCGGGGACCCAGTACTTC. It encodes CASSPGTGSGTQYF.

The V and J genes are TRBV27 and TRBJ1-5; D is ambiguous. Germline-derived CDR1 and CDR2 are MNHEY and SMNVEV (reference sequence). The V gene lost 5 bases and the J gene lost 4 bases, with 12 bases spanning the gap. The CDR3 loop spans 14 amino acids. As DNA, the CDR3 is TGTGCCAGCAGTCCCTTTACGTCTAATCAGCCCCAGCATTTT. Protein product: CASSPFTSNQPQHF.

This clone has only a few counts. The V call is TRBV19, the J call TRBJ1-6; TRBD1 matches 7 bases. Germline V gene lookup returns CDR1 LNHDA and CDR2 SQIVND (reference sequence). V dropped 5 bases and J dropped 7; count of bases not matched to a gene: 2. The CDR3 runs 13 residues. DNA for the CDR3: TGTGCCAGTAGTGGGACAGCGAATTCACCCCTCCACTTT. It encodes CASSGTANSPLHF.

This clone was found once. The chain links TRBV25-1 to TRBJ2-2, with D hard to call. CDR1 and CDR2 (germline): MGHDK, SYGVNS. CDR3 length equals 12 residues. V was clipped by 3 bases and J by 6 bases, with 5 bases between them. The CDR3 region has the DNA TGTGCCAGCAGTGATAATCCCGGGGAGCTGTTTTTT. It specifies CASSDNPGELFF.

The CDR3 region is CASSLDGAGEPETQYF. CDR3 coding DNA: TGTGCCAGCAGCTTAGACGGAGCGGGGGAACCAGAGACCCAGTACTTC. The V gene is TRBV11-3, the J gene TRBJ2-5, with 8 positions matching TRBD2. V was clipped by 0 bases and J by 4 bases; unmatched bases: 7. The CDR3 covers 16 residues. The germline CDR1 and CDR2 sequences are SGHNT and YENEEA.

J is TRBJ1-1 and V is TRBV29-1; no clear D. The V end lost 3 bases, the J end lost 2 bases, and 7 bases lay between the germline ends. Looked up from germline, CDR1 is SQVTM and CDR2 is ANQGSEA. The CDR3 covers 12 residues. CDR3 sequence reads: CSVEWGNTEAFF. The CDR3 region has the DNA TGCAGCGTTGAGTGGGGAAACACTGAAGCTTTCTTT.

V usage is TRBV4-1 and J usage is TRBJ1-1, with D perhaps matching TRBD1 (5 bases). Between the trimmed V and J ends, which lost 0 bases and 0 bases, there was a span of 14 bases. Looked up from germline, CDR1 is MGHRA and CDR2 is YSYEKL. This CDR3 is 17 amino acids long. The CDR3 DNA sequence: TGCGCCAGCAGCCAAGAGGAGAAGGGGTCTTTGAACACTGAAGCTTTCTTT. This codes for CASSQEEKGSLNTEAFF.

This clone occurred once. This chain links TRBV28 with TRBJ1-6; 8 bases agree with TRBD1. This CDR3 is 17 amino acids long. The ends lost 6 bases at V and 7 bases at J; junction bases unmatched: 14. Germline CDR1 is MDHEN and CDR2 is SYDVKM. The CDR3 region has the DNA TGTGCCAGCAGGCTCCGTCCTCGGGCAGGGGGCAATTCACCCCTCCACTTT. Its translation: CASRLRPRAGGNSPLHF.

The V gene is TRBV19, the J gene TRBJ2-3, with TRBD1 matching over 8 bases. The CDR3 is 13 residues long. Germline CDR1 and CDR2: LNHDA and SQIVND (reference sequence). J gave up 7 bases and V 5 bases, and 5 bases lay outside the gene matches. CDR3: CASSLTGAHTQYF. The CDR3 DNA reads as TGTGCCAGTAGTTTGACAGGGGCTCATACGCAGTATTTT.